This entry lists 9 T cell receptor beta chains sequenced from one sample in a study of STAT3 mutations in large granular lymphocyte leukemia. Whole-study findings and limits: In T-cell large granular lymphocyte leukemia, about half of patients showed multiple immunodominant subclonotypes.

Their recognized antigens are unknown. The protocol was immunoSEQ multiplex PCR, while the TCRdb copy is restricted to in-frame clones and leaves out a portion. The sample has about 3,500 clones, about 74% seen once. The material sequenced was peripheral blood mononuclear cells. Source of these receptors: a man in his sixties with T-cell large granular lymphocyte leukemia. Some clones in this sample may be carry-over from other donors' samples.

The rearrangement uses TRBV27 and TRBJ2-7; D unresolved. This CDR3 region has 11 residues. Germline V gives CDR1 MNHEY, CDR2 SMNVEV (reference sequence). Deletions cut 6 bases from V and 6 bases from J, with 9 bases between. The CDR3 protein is CASRSGVEQYF. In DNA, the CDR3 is TGTGCCAGCAGGTCCGGCGTCGAGCAGTACTTC.

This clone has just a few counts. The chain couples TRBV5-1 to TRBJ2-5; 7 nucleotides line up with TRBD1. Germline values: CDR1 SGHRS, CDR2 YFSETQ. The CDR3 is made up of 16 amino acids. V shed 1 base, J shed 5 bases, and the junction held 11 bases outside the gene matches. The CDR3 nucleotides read TGCGCCAGCAGCTTGACAGGGGAATTGGGATGGGAGACCCAGTACTTC. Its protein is CASSLTGELGWETQYF.

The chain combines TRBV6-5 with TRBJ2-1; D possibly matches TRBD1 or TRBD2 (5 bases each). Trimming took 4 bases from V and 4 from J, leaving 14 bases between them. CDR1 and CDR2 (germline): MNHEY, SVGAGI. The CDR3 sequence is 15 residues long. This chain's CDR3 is CASSSSGTPYNEQFF. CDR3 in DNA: TGTGCCAGCAGTTCATCCGGGACCCCTTACAATGAGCAGTTCTTC.

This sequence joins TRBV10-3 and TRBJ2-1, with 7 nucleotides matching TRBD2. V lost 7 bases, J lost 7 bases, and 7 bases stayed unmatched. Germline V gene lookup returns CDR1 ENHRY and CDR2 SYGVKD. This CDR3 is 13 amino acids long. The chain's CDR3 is CAINGGSGNEQFF. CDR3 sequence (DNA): TGTGCCATCAATGGCGGGAGTGGGAATGAGCAGTTCTTC.

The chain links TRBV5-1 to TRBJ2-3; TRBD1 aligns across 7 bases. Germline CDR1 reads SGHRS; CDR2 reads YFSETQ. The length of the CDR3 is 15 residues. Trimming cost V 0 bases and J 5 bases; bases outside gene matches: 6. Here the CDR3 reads CASSLAGQERDTQYF. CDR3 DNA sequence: TGCGCCAGCAGCTTGGCTGGACAGGAGCGAGATACGCAGTATTTT. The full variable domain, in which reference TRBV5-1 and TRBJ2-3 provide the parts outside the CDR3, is KAGVTQTPRYLIKTRGQQVTLSCSPISGHRSVSWYQQTPGQGLQFLFEYFSETQRNKGNFPGRFSGRQFSNSRSEMNVSTLELGDSALYLCASSLAGQERDTQYFGPGTRLTVL.

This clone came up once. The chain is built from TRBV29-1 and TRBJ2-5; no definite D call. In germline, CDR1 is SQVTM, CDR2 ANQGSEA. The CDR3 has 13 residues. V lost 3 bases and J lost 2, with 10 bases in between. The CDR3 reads CSVDVDLQETQYF. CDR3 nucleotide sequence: TGCAGCGTTGATGTAGACCTACAAGAGACCCAGTACTTC. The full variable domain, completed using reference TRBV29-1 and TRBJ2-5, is SAVISQKPSRDICQRGTSLTIQCQVDSQVTMMFWYRQQPGQSLTLIATANQGSEATYESGFVIDKFPISRPNLTFSTLTVSNMSPEDSSIYLCSVDVDLQETQYFGPGTRLLVL.

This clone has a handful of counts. CDR3 region: CASSSRTDYGYTF. The CDR3, as DNA: TGTGCCAGCAGCTCACGGACAGATTATGGCTACACCTTC. The V and J genes are TRBV9 and TRBJ1-2; D may be TRBD1 (6 bases). CDR3 length: 13 residues. Germline V gives CDR1 SGDLS, CDR2 YYNGEE. Trimming stripped 4 bases from V and 5 bases from J, with 12 bases between.

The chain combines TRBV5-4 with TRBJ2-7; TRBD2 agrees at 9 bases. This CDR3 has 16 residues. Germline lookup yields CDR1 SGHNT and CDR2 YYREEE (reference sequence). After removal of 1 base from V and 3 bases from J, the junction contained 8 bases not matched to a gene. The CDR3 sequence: CASSLPRSGSYYEQYF. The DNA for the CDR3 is TGTGCCAGCAGCTTGCCGCGTAGCGGGAGCTACTACGAGCAGTACTTC.

CDR3 sequence: CASSLGGNTEAFF. CDR3 DNA sequence: TGTGCCAGCAGCCTGGGGGGGAACACTGAAGCTTTCTTT. The genes are TRBV5-4 and TRBJ1-1, with D tentatively TRBD1 (5 bases). The CDR3 spans 13 residues. Germline-derived CDR1 and CDR2 are SGHNT and YYREEE (reference sequence). The V and J ends lost 4 bases and 1 base respectively, with 8 bases between them.